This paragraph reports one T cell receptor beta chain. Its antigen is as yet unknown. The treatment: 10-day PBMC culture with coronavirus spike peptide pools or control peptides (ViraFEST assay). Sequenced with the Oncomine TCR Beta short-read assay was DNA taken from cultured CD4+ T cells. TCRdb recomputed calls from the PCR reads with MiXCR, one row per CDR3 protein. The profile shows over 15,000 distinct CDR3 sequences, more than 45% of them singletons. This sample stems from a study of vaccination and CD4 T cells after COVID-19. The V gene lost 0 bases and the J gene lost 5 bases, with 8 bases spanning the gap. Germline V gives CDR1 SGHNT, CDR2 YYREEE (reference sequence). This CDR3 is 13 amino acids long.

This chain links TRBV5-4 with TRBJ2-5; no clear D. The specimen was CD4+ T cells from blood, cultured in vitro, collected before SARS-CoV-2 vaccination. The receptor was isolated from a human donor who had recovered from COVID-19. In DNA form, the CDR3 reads TGTGCCAGCAGCTTGGCAGCTTTGGAGACCCAGTACTTC. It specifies CASSLAALETQYF.